This TCR beta chain comes out of a study of OX40 agonist ivuxolimab in advanced cancers. Study-wide findings and caveats: Expanded peripheral T-cell antigen specificity went undetermined. A proportion of nonresponders additionally exhibited low normalized T-cell clonal expansion.

A remark on this clone: Its antigen is as yet unknown.

Method: immunoSEQ multiplex PCR; TCRdb's copy keeps in-frame clones and lacks some. The table includes 70,000 to 80,000 clones, just over 90% detected once. This CDR3 has 12 amino acids. The germline CDR1 and CDR2 sequences are SSHAT and FNYEAQ (reference sequence). The chain recombines TRBV7-7 with TRBJ1-5, with 7 bases lining up with TRBD1. This sequence originates from an adult with an advanced solid tumor such as melanoma, head and neck, liver or kidney cancer. The source material was CD4+ or CD8+ T cells sorted from blood, sampled in a trial of the OX40 agonist ivuxolimab. CDR3 residues: CASEGAGRPQHF. CDR3 coding DNA: TGTGCTAGCGAGGGGGCCGGTCGGCCCCAGCATTTT.